Listed below are T cell receptor beta chains from one sample, sequenced in a study of shared clonotypes between healthy human individuals. Libraries were prepared by immunoSEQ multiplex PCR; TCRdb keeps only in-frame clonotypes and omits some of them. The table lists about 1.9 million clones, approximately 92% of them singletons. Material: naive CD8+ T cells from PBMCs. These receptors originate from a man between 18 and 29 years old in good health. Some clones in this sample may be carry-over from other donors' samples. CDR3s include the opening cysteine and the closing phenylalanine or tryptophan. The D gene is left open where the match is weak. Size tells how often a clone was seen (once, few, many) or the class of an expanded clone, and some rows leave it out.

D gene: -; clone size: -; V gene: TRBV27; J gene: TRBJ1-1; CDR3 DNA: TGTGCCAGCAGTTCTCTCCGGGTTAGGAACACTGAAGCTTTCTTT; CDR3 protein: CASSSLRVRNTEAFF
D gene: -; clone size: -; V gene: TRBV2; J gene: TRBJ2-7; CDR3 DNA: TGTGCCAGCAGTGGACTCCGGGACTCAACACCCTACGAGCAGTACTTC; CDR3 protein: CASSGLRDSTPYEQYF
D gene: -; clone size: -; V gene: TRBV5-5; J gene: TRBJ2-1; CDR3 DNA: TGTGCCAGCGCGCCCCGGGGCGGCTCCCTCCTACGCAATGAGCAGTTCTTC; CDR3 protein: CASAPRGGSLLRNEQFF
D gene: TRBD2; clone size: -; V gene: TRBV10-1; J gene: TRBJ2-7; CDR3 DNA: TGCGCCAGCAGTGAGATGAGGGAGGGCCTCAACGAGCAGTACTTC; CDR3 protein: CASSEMREGLNEQYF
D gene: TRBD1; clone size: -; V gene: TRBV13; J gene: TRBJ1-2; CDR3 DNA: TGTGCCAGCAGCGACAGGGTCACTGGCTACACCTTC; CDR3 protein: CASSDRVTGYTF
D gene: -; clone size: -; V gene: TRBV10-3; J gene: TRBJ2-7; CDR3 DNA: TGTGCCATCAGTGAAGGGCTCACCTACGAGCAGTACTTC; CDR3 protein: CAISEGLTYEQYF
D gene: -; clone size: -; V gene: TRBV9; J gene: TRBJ1-5; CDR3 DNA: TGTGCCAGCAGCGTAACTGTTAATCAGCCCCAGCATTTT; CDR3 protein: CASSVTVNQPQHF
D gene: -; clone size: -; V gene: TRBV27; J gene: TRBJ2-5; CDR3 DNA: TGTGCCAGCAGTTCCAGGGCCGCAGAGACCCAGTACTTC; CDR3 protein: CASSSRAAETQYF
D gene: TRBD2; clone size: -; V gene: TRBV4-1; J gene: TRBJ2-2; CDR3 DNA: TGCGCCAGCAGCCCCCCTAGCCTAGCGGACTCCACCGGGGAGCTGTTTTTT; CDR3 protein: CASSPPSLADSTGELFF
D gene: TRBD2; clone size: -; V gene: TRBV7-9; J gene: TRBJ2-1; CDR3 DNA: TGTGCCAGCAGCCCCGCGGGAGGGCCTAATGAGCAGTTCTTC; CDR3 protein: CASSPAGGPNEQFF
D gene: TRBD1; clone size: -; V gene: TRBV6-1; J gene: TRBJ1-5; CDR3 DNA: TGTGCCACCGGTGACAGGGGTGGTAGCTATAGCAATCAGCCCCAGCATTTT; CDR3 protein: CATGDRGGSYSNQPQHF
D gene: TRBD1; clone size: -; V gene: TRBV7-9; J gene: TRBJ2-7; CDR3 DNA: TGTGCCAGCAGCCCAACAGGGGTCGAGCAGTACTTC; CDR3 protein: CASSPTGVEQYF
D gene: TRBD1; clone size: -; V gene: TRBV7-9; J gene: TRBJ2-7; CDR3 DNA: TGTGCCAGCAGTCCGGGACAGGGGGTTTCCTACGAGCAGTACTTC; CDR3 protein: CASSPGQGVSYEQYF
D gene: TRBD2; clone size: -; V gene: TRBV2; J gene: TRBJ2-2; CDR3 DNA: TGTGCCAGCAGCCAATTGACTAGCGGGATGCCCACCGGGGAGCTGTTTTTT; CDR3 protein: CASSQLTSGMPTGELFF
D gene: TRBD2; clone size: -; V gene: TRBV5-1; J gene: TRBJ2-7; CDR3 DNA: TGCGCCAGCAGCTTGTCTTTTCTCCTAGCGGGAGGAATAACCTACGAGCAGTACTTC; CDR3 protein: CASSLSFLLAGGITYEQYF
D gene: TRBD1; clone size: -; V gene: TRBV4-2; J gene: TRBJ2-7; CDR3 DNA: TGTGCCAGCAGCCAGATAGGGACAGGATCCCCAGAGTACTTC; CDR3 protein: CASSQIGTGSPEYF
D gene: -; clone size: -; V gene: TRBV7-3; J gene: TRBJ2-1; CDR3 DNA: TGTGCCAGCAGCTCCCGACAGGGACTTAACAATGAGCAGTTCTTC; CDR3 protein: CASSSRQGLNNEQFF
D gene: TRBD1; clone size: -; V gene: TRBV7-9; J gene: TRBJ2-5; CDR3 DNA: TGTGCCAGCAGCCCAGAGGGACAGCAAGAGACCCAGTACTTC; CDR3 protein: CASSPEGQQETQYF
D gene: -; clone size: -; V gene: TRBV28; J gene: TRBJ1-1; CDR3 DNA: TGTGCCAGCAGTTTATCCCCCTACAAGACTGAAGCTTTCTTT; CDR3 protein: CASSLSPYKTEAFF
D gene: TRBD2; clone size: once; V gene: TRBV9; J gene: TRBJ2-7; CDR3 DNA: TGTGCCAGCAGCGGACTAGCGGGAGGTGGGAGGGACGAGCAGTACTTC; CDR3 protein: CASSGLAGGGRDEQYF
D gene: TRBD1; clone size: once; V gene: TRBV27; J gene: TRBJ1-4; CDR3 DNA: TGTGCCAGCAGTTTCCTAGGGACAGGGGGTGCCTCTAATGAAAAACTGTTTTTT; CDR3 protein: CASSFLGTGGASNEKLFF
D gene: -; clone size: -; V gene: TRBV4-1; J gene: TRBJ1-5; CDR3 DNA: TGCGCCAGCAGCCAAGGCCTCCGGACGATCCAGCATTTT; CDR3 protein: CASSQGLRTIQHF
D gene: -; clone size: -; V gene: TRBV29-1; J gene: TRBJ2-1; CDR3 DNA: TGCAGCGTTGAAATTCAGGACTACGCCTACAATGAGCAGTTCTTC; CDR3 protein: CSVEIQDYAYNEQFF
D gene: TRBD2; clone size: -; V gene: TRBV7-9; J gene: TRBJ2-1; CDR3 DNA: TGTGCCAGCAGCTCGACTAGCGGGGGGCCCGACAAATACAATGAGCAGTTCTTC; CDR3 protein: CASSSTSGGPDKYNEQFF
D gene: TRBD1; clone size: -; V gene: TRBV14; J gene: TRBJ2-7; CDR3 DNA: TGTGCCAGCAGCCCCCTGGGGACAGAACGCGAGCAGTACTTC; CDR3 protein: CASSPLGTEREQYF
D gene: TRBD2; clone size: -; V gene: TRBV4-1; J gene: TRBJ2-1; CDR3 DNA: TGCGCCAGCAGCGGCGGGACTAGCGGGAGGGGCTCCTACAATGAGCAGTTCTTC; CDR3 protein: CASSGGTSGRGSYNEQFF
D gene: TRBD2; clone size: -; V gene: TRBV28; J gene: TRBJ2-1; CDR3 DNA: TGTGCCAGCAGCCTTTGGGCGAGCGGGAGCACCTACAATGAGCAGTTCTTC; CDR3 protein: CASSLWASGSTYNEQFF
D gene: -; clone size: once; V gene: TRBV18; J gene: TRBJ2-3; CDR3 DNA: TGTGCCAGCTCCCCACGGGGGGCAAGAGATACGCAGTATTTT; CDR3 protein: CASSPRGARDTQYF
D gene: TRBD2; clone size: -; V gene: TRBV10-3; J gene: TRBJ2-7; CDR3 DNA: TGTGCCATCAGTGCCTACCAAACCGGACTAGCGGAGACCTACGAGCAGTACTTC; CDR3 protein: CAISAYQTGLAETYEQYF
D gene: -; clone size: -; V gene: TRBV6-5; J gene: TRBJ2-7; CDR3 DNA: TGTGCCAGCAGTTACTCGGGGGACTCGGCCTACGAGCAGTACTTC; CDR3 protein: CASSYSGDSAYEQYF
D gene: TRBD1; clone size: -; V gene: TRBV9; J gene: TRBJ2-3; CDR3 DNA: TGTGCCAGCAGCCCAGAGGGGAGGACAGGGGGCACAGATACGCAGTATTTT; CDR3 protein: CASSPEGRTGGTDTQYF
D gene: -; clone size: -; V gene: TRBV28; J gene: TRBJ2-5; CDR3 DNA: TGTGCCAGCAGTTTATCGGGGCAAGAGACCCAGTACTTC; CDR3 protein: CASSLSGQETQYF
D gene: TRBD1; clone size: -; V gene: TRBV28; J gene: TRBJ2-5; CDR3 DNA: TGTGCCAGCAGTCTACAGGGGGCGTGGGAGACCCAGTACTTC; CDR3 protein: CASSLQGAWETQYF
D gene: -; clone size: once; V gene: TRBV7-8; J gene: TRBJ2-1; CDR3 DNA: TGTGCCAGCAGCTTAGCGGGAGCGGACAATGAGCAGTTCTTC; CDR3 protein: CASSLAGADNEQFF
D gene: -; clone size: -; V gene: TRBV28; J gene: TRBJ2-1; CDR3 DNA: TGTGCCAGCAGCTCCGAGGGGACGGGAGACAATGAGCAGTTCTTC; CDR3 protein: CASSSEGTGDNEQFF
D gene: -; clone size: once; V gene: TRBV28; J gene: TRBJ1-5; CDR3 DNA: TGTGCCAGCAGCCCAAATCAGCCCCAGCATTTT; CDR3 protein: CASSPNQPQHF
D gene: -; clone size: -; V gene: TRBV18; J gene: TRBJ1-2; CDR3 DNA: TGTGCCAGCTCACCGCCCGGGAGTCACTATGGCTACACCTTC; CDR3 protein: CASSPPGSHYGYTF
D gene: -; clone size: -; V gene: TRBV7-8; J gene: TRBJ2-1; CDR3 DNA: TGTGCCAGCAGCTTAGAACTAGCCATAGGCAATGAGCAGTTCTTC; CDR3 protein: CASSLELAIGNEQFF
D gene: TRBD2; clone size: -; V gene: TRBV10-3; J gene: TRBJ2-1; CDR3 DNA: TGTGCCATCAGTGAGAGGGTAGCGGGAGCTCTCACCTACAATGAGCAGTTCTTC; CDR3 protein: CAISERVAGALTYNEQFF
D gene: -; clone size: -; V gene: TRBV19; J gene: TRBJ2-1; CDR3 DNA: TGTGCCAGCCAGGACGCCATCTCCTACAATGAGCAGTTCTTC; CDR3 protein: CASQDAISYNEQFF